The 26 T cell receptor beta chains presented below share a single source sample, sequenced in a study of T cell changes during pregnancy in multiple sclerosis. Using immunoSEQ multiplex PCR, the repertoire was profiled, and TCRdb retains in-frame clones only, with some absent. The sample has some 48,000 clones; around 95% are singletons. Source: CD8+ T cells from peripheral blood mononuclear cells, taken in the first trimester of pregnancy. The receptor source for this set is a female donor with multiple sclerosis, enrolled in a pregnancy study.

The chain has TRBV5-1 and TRBJ2-6; D is undetermined. Between the trimmed V and J ends, which lost 6 bases and 0 bases, there was a span of 13 bases. CDR1 and CDR2 from the germline V gene are SGHRS and YFSETQ. This CDR3 comprises 16 residues. CDR3: CASTSYPSSGANVLTF. CDR3 nucleotides: TGCGCCAGCACATCATATCCCAGCTCTGGGGCCAACGTCCTGACTTTC.

This clone was observed once. This chain uses TRBV28 with TRBJ2-1; 7 bases align to TRBD2. The CDR3 covers 12 residues. J was trimmed by 6 bases and V by 7 bases; bases with no gene match: 3. The germline V gene encodes CDR1 MDHEN and CDR2 SYDVKM. DNA for the CDR3: TGTGCCAGCAACTCGGGGGGCAATGAGCAGTTCTTC. It codes for CASNSGGNEQFF.

The chain joins TRBV18 to TRBJ2-3, with TRBD2 matching over 13 bases. CDR1 is KGHSH, CDR2 LQKENI, per germline. The CDR3 loop spans 21 amino acids. V lost 0 bases to trimming and J lost 6 bases; unmatched junction nucleotides: 18. CDR3 nucleotides: TGTGCCAGCTCACCACCTGAGGGACTAGCGGGACCACTCCCAGCCGCGGATACGCAGTATTTT. It codes for CASSPPEGLAGPLPAADTQYF. Full variable domain (missing parts from reference TRBV18 and TRBJ2-3): NAGVMQNPRHLVRRRGQEARLRCSPMKGHSHVYWYRQLPEEGLKFMVYLQKENIIDESGMPKERFSAEFPKEGPSILRIQQVVRGDSAAYFCASSPPEGLAGPLPAADTQYFGPGTRLTVL.

The chain employs TRBV27 and TRBJ2-5, with a possible D match to TRBD2 (7 bases). Germline CDR1 is MNHEY and CDR2 is SMNVEV (reference sequence). The CDR3 runs 14 residues. The V end lost 7 bases, the J end lost 1 base, and 13 bases lay between the germline ends. Here the CDR3 DNA reads TGTGCCAGCACCCTTAGGGGGGGCCAAGAGACCCAGTACTTC. This sequence encodes CASTLRGGQETQYF.

J is TRBJ2-2 and V is TRBV9, with D possibly TRBD2 on 6 matching bases. The germline V gene encodes CDR1 SGDLS and CDR2 YYNGEE. The CDR3 contains 11 residues. V gave up 8 bases and J gave up 8 bases, with 10 bases separating them. CDR3 amino acids: CASERAGELFF. Here the CDR3 DNA reads TGTGCCAGTGAGCGGGCGGGGGAGCTGTTTTTT.

This clone occurred once. The J gene is TRBJ1-1, the V gene TRBV5-1, with 10 bases lining up with TRBD1. CDR1 and CDR2 (germline): SGHRS, YFSETQ. This CDR3 spans 16 amino acids. V trimming: 4 bases; J trimming: 1 base; junction bases outside the gene matches: 7. Written as DNA, the CDR3 is TGCGCCAGCAGCAGGGGACAGGGGATCGGGAACACTGAAGCTTTCTTT. This codes for CASSRGQGIGNTEAFF.

The chain links TRBV5-1 to TRBJ2-7; 9 bases line up with TRBD2. The junction had 8 bases not matched to a gene; V was cut back by 0 bases and J by 4 bases. The V gene's germline CDR1 is SGHRS and CDR2 YFSETQ. The CDR3 extends over 16 amino acids. CDR3 in DNA: TGCGCCAGCAGCTTGGCCCCCCTGGCGGGGGGGTACGAGCAGTACTTC. Translated: CASSLAPLAGGYEQYF.

The gene calls are TRBV7-5 and TRBJ2-7; the table gives TRBD2 as D, unverified against the DNA. TRBV7-5 constitutes a pseudogene. This CDR3 is 13 amino acids long. The CDR3 protein is CVRSPSRRGEQYF. The CDR3 coding sequence is TGTGTCAGAAGCCCCAGCCGGCGGGGTGAGCAGTACTTC.

This chain connects TRBV7-9 to TRBJ2-1; 11 bases fit TRBD2. The CDR3 consists of 15 residues. The V gene's germline CDR1 is SEHNR and CDR2 FQNEAQ (reference sequence). Trimming cost V 4 bases and J 12 bases; bases outside gene matches: 11. CDR3 DNA: TGTGCCAGCAGCTCAGGCCTAGCGGGGGGAGTGGCGCAGTTCTTC. Translated: CASSSGLAGGVAQFF. The full variable domain, with the rest looked up from reference TRBV7-9 and TRBJ2-1, is DTGVSQNPRHKITKRGQNVTFRCDPISEHNRLYWYRQTLGQGPEFLTYFQNEAQLEKSRLLSDRFSAERPKGSFSTLEIQRTEQGDSAMYLCASSSGLAGGVAQFFGPGTRLTVL.

This clone was observed a handful of times. J is TRBJ1-2 and V is TRBV14, with a weak D call TRBD1 (6 bases). The CDR3 sequence is 15 residues long. Trimming shortened V by 4 bases and J by 4 bases, and 16 bases separated the two germline ends. Germline loops: CDR1 SGHDN, CDR2 FVKESK. DNA of the CDR3: TGTGCCAGCAGCCCCTGGGACAAAGGTGGCTATGGCTACACCTTC. It encodes CASSPWDKGGYGYTF.

V and J are TRBV6-4 and TRBJ2-2; TRBD2 agrees at 10 bases. CDR1 and CDR2 from the germline V gene are MRHNA and SNTAGT. V shed 2 bases, J shed 3 bases, and the junction held 3 bases outside the gene matches. The CDR3 has 16 amino acids. The CDR3 DNA follows: TGTGCCAGCAGTGACCCCGGGACTAGCGACACCGGGGAGCTGTTTTTT. It codes for CASSDPGTSDTGELFF.

This clone has only one observation. Here the CDR3 DNA reads TGCGCCAGCAGCGGAGATAGCGGGGCGAGGAGCTCCTACAATGAGCAGTTCTTC. Encoded protein: CASSGDSGARSSYNEQFF. The V and J genes are TRBV5-1 and TRBJ2-1, with TRBD2 matching over 8 bases. The germline gives CDR1 SGHRS, CDR2 YFSETQ. The CDR3 length is 18 residues. J gave up 0 bases and V 4 bases, and 12 bases lay outside the gene matches.

V and J are TRBV7-3 and TRBJ2-2; unclear D gene. The CDR3 is made up of 13 amino acids. Per germline, CDR1 SGHTA and CDR2 FQGTGA. V was clipped by 5 bases and J by 7 bases, with 11 bases between them. CDR3 in amino acids: CASSLQTGGELFF. The CDR3 DNA reads as TGTGCCAGCAGCCTCCAGACGGGCGGGGAGCTGTTTTTT.

V and J are TRBV29-1 and TRBJ2-3; 9 positions agree with TRBD2. J gave up 4 bases and V 3 bases, and 5 bases lay outside the gene matches. The CDR3 contains 14 residues. Germline assignment: CDR1 SQVTM and CDR2 ANQGSEA. The CDR3 here is CSVDGLAMPDTQYF. CDR3 sequence (DNA): TGCAGCGTTGACGGACTAGCGATGCCAGATACGCAGTATTTT.

The V call is TRBV2, the J call TRBJ1-4, with a weak D call TRBD1 (5 bases). Trimming removed 4 bases at V and 6 bases at J, with 15 bases between. CDR1 is SNHLY and CDR2 is FYNNEI in the germline V gene. The CDR3 runs 15 residues. The CDR3 region has the DNA TGTGCCAGCAGTGTTGTCGGGGGGTCGGATGAAAAACTGTTTTTT. This codes for CASSVVGGSDEKLFF.

The chain is built from TRBV9 and TRBJ2-2; D might be TRBD2 (6 bases). This CDR3 spans 18 amino acids. From germline, CDR1 is SGDLS and CDR2 YYNGEE. V was pared by 7 bases and J by 3 bases, with 25 bases between. CDR3 protein: CASGPTGELTWDTGELFF. The CDR3, as DNA: TGTGCCAGCGGCCCGACGGGAGAATTAACGTGGGACACCGGGGAGCTGTTTTTT.

In its sample, this clone is medium-sized. The chain is built from TRBV10-2 and TRBJ2-4; TRBD2 might be the D (5 bases). The V gene's germline CDR1 is WSHSY and CDR2 SAAADI. V was clipped by 3 bases and J by 0 bases, with 12 bases between them. The length of the CDR3 is 16 residues. The CDR3 DNA is TGCGCCAGCAGTGACTGGGCGGGCCTAGCCAAAAACATTCAGTACTTC. Protein product: CASSDWAGLAKNIQYF.

V gene TRBV10-2 combines with J gene TRBJ1-5, with D possibly being TRBD1 (6 bases). This CDR3 spans 14 amino acids. Germline V gene sequence: CDR1 WSHSY, CDR2 SAAADI. Trimming left V 6 bases short and J 3 bases short, with 12 bases between. CDR3 DNA: TGCGCCAGCAGCCCCACAGGGATCAATCAGCCCCAGCATTTT. The encoded protein is CASSPTGINQPQHF.

This rearrangement joins TRBV10-1 to TRBJ2-3; the match to TRBD2 covers 11 bases. Germline assignment: CDR1 WNHNN and CDR2 SYGVQD (reference sequence). This CDR3 region has 14 residues. The junction had 4 bases not matched to a gene; V was cut back by 7 bases and J by 4 bases. The CDR3 nucleotides read TGCGCCAGCAAGGGACTAGCGGATTCAGATACGCAGTATTTT. Translating gives CASKGLADSDTQYF.

The chain uses TRBV29-1 and TRBJ2-7, with 9 bases identical to TRBD1. There are 13 residues in the CDR3. CDR1 is SQVTM and CDR2 is ANQGSEA in the germline V gene. J lost 3 bases, V lost 3 bases, and 3 bases had no gene match. The DNA of the CDR3 is TGCAGCGTTGAGTTGGACAGGGGCTACGAGCAGTACTTC. It translates to CSVELDRGYEQYF.

This chain connects TRBV4-2 to TRBJ2-2; D remains unclear. Trimming left V 5 bases short and J 0 bases short, with 22 bases between. The length of the CDR3 is 19 residues. Germline CDR1 LGHNA, CDR2 YNFKEQ. CDR3 sequence (DNA): TGTGCCAGCAGCGGCGCCCCCTATGAGGCGCTGCCGAACACCGGGGAGCTGTTTTTT. This sequence encodes CASSGAPYEALPNTGELFF.

The chain links TRBV28 to TRBJ2-2; D is possibly TRBD1 (6 bases). Between the trimmed V and J ends, which lost 3 bases and 5 bases, there was a span of 13 bases. This CDR3 has 15 amino acids. Germline loops: CDR1 MDHEN, CDR2 SYDVKM. The CDR3 loop is CASSFLQGITGELFF. The CDR3 DNA sequence: TGTGCCAGCAGTTTTCTCCAGGGGATTACCGGGGAGCTGTTTTTT. The full variable domain, rest sourced from reference TRBV28 and TRBJ2-2, is DVKVTQSSRYLVKRTGEKVFLECVQDMDHENMFWYRQDPGLGLRLIYFSYDVKMKEKGDIPEGYSVSREKKERFSLILESASTNQTSMYLCASSFLQGITGELFFGEGSRLTVL.

This chain joins TRBV28 and TRBJ1-2, with TRBD1 as a possible D gene (6 bases). CDR3 size: 15 residues. V dropped 5 bases and J dropped 7 bases, with 20 bases sitting between them. Germline V gene data show CDR1 as MDHEN and CDR2 as SYDVKM. CDR3 DNA sequence: TGTGCCAGCAGTCGCTCCAACCGACAGGTGGTTGGCTACACCTTC. This gives the protein CASSRSNRQVVGYTF.

In regard to this clone: Different DNA sequences within this sample yield the same CDR3. This rearrangement joins TRBV30 to TRBJ2-1, with a weak D call TRBD2 (6 bases). CDR1 is GTSNPN and CDR2 is SVGIG in the germline V gene (reference sequence). The CDR3 is made up of 13 amino acids. V gave up 7 bases and J gave up 4 bases, with 14 bases separating them. For the CDR3, the DNA is TGTGCCTATTTACGGACTACATACAATGAGCAGTTCTTC. This sequence encodes CAYLRTTYNEQFF.

This chain connects TRBV2 to TRBJ1-2; 9 bases align to TRBD1. Per the germline V gene, CDR1 is SNHLY and CDR2 is FYNNEI. The ends lost 5 bases at V and 8 bases at J; junction bases unmatched: 15. This CDR3 is 16 amino acids long. CDR3 residues: CASSPTPGTGFEGYTF. In DNA, the CDR3 is TGTGCCAGCAGTCCTACCCCCGGGACAGGGTTTGAGGGCTACACCTTC.

V is TRBV11-2 and J is TRBJ2-1; D possibly corresponds to TRBD2 (6 bases). Germline values: CDR1 SGHAT, CDR2 FQNNGV. The CDR3 is made up of 16 amino acids. V lost 5 bases to trimming and J lost 0 bases, with 14 bases between them. As DNA, the CDR3 is TGTGCCAGCAGCCCGACCGGGGGTAGCTCCTACAATGAGCAGTTCTTC. Amino acids: CASSPTGGSSYNEQFF.